A selection of T cell receptor beta chains follows, all from one sample in a study of identical twins. TCRdb ran MiXCR on the 5' RACE reads and lists one entry per CDR3 protein. In the table there are about 550,000 distinct CDR3 sequences, about 22% of which are singletons. These sequences were also reported in another study, on yellow fever vaccine responses in identical twins.

Input material: CD4+ T cells sorted from blood. These TCRs come from a woman aged 18-35 years in good health. Each CDR3 is given with its conserved first and last residue. A D gene is named only where the DNA matches it firmly. Where a row states a size, it is once, few, many or the class of an expanded clone; other rows omit it.

abundance,v_gene,d_gene,j_gene,CDR3aa,CDR3nt
.,TRBV27,.,TRBJ2-5,CASTLSFRNEYF,TGTGCCAGCACCTTATCTTTTCGTAATGAGTACTTC
.,TRBV5-5,.,TRBJ2-5,CASSLAGREETAQYF,TGTGCCAGCAGCTTGGCTGGGAGAGAAGAGACGGCCCAGTACTTC
.,TRBV5-1,.,TRBJ1-1,CASSPRGEFEAFF,TGCGCCAGCAGCCCTCGGGGGGAATTTGAAGCTTTCTTT
.,TRBV3-1,TRBD2,TRBJ2-5,CASSHMAGGQETQYF,TGTGCCAGCAGCCATATGGCGGGGGGCCAAGAGACCCAGTACTTC
.,TRBV12-3/TRBV12-4,.,TRBJ2-2,CASRHRNTGELFF,TGTGCCAGCAGGCACAGGAACACCGGGGAGCTGTTTTTT
few,TRBV10-3,TRBD2,TRBJ2-1,CAISDPSGRANNEQFF,TGTGCCATCAGTGACCCTAGCGGGAGGGCCAACAATGAGCAGTTCTTC
.,TRBV3-1,TRBD2,TRBJ2-5,CASSHGNSGAQETQYF,TGTGCCAGCAGCCACGGGAATAGCGGGGCACAAGAGACCCAGTACTTC
.,TRBV28,.,TRBJ1-1,CASSKAPATEAFF,TGTGCCAGCAGTAAAGCCCCCGCCACTGAAGCTTTCTTT
.,TRBV12-3/TRBV12-4,.,TRBJ2-2,CASSFHLTGELFF,TGTGCCAGCAGTTTCCATCTCACCGGGGAGCTGTTTTTT
.,TRBV6-2/TRBV6-3,.,TRBJ2-7,CASSPPGPLREQYF,TGTGCCAGCAGCCCTCCGGGACCTCTACGAGAGCAGTACTTC